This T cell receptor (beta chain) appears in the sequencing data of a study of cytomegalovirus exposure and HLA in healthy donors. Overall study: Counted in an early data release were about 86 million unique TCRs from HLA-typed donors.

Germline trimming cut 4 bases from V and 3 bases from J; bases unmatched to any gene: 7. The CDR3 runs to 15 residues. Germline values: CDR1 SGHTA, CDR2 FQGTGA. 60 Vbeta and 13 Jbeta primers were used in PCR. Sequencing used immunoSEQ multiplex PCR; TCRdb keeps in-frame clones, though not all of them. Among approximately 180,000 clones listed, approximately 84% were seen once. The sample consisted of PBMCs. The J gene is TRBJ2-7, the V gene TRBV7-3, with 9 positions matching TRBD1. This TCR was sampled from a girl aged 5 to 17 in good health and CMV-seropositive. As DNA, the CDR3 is TGTGCCAGCAGCTCCCAACAGGGGGCAGGCTACGAGCAGTACTTC. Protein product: CASSSQQGAGYEQYF.